This entry concerns a single T cell receptor beta chain. This specimen comes from a study of preoperative IRX-2 immunotherapy in early breast cancer. The data were produced by immunoSEQ multiplex PCR, yet TCRdb's version contains in-frame clones alone and is incomplete. Here the sample spans around 30,000 clones, 75% to 80% being singletons. Treatment of the sample: preoperative locoregional IRX-2 cytokine immunotherapy. Patients received preoperative, locoregional IRX-2 cytokine immunotherapy in a phase Ib study. This TCR derives from a human donor with breast cancer. The source material was lymph node tissue, sampled before IRX-2 immunotherapy.

CDR3 sequence: CASSDAGGLNEQFF. The CDR3 DNA is TGCGCCAGCAGTGACGCGGGGGGGCTGAATGAGCAGTTCTTC. The genes are TRBV10-2 and TRBJ2-1; TRBD2 matches 9 bases. V dropped 3 bases and J dropped 7; count of bases not matched to a gene: 4. The CDR3 extends over 14 amino acids. The V gene's germline CDR1 is WSHSY and CDR2 SAAADI.